This T cell receptor beta chain was recorded in a study of blood T cell repertoires in COVID-19. Study-level information: Samples of COVID-19 (acute and convalescent) were obtained from the United States, Italy and Spain. In each case, the material was cDNA or gDNA derived from T cells, B-cell-depleted T cells, or PBMCs.

Original handling: It was from reference gene primer amplification that nucleated cell counts were estimated. The table came from immunoSEQ multiplex PCR; TCRdb's copy has only in-frame clones and leaves some out. The V and J calls and clone size were taken over from that table, and D and trimming were inferred from the DNA. The data contain about 20,000 clones, over 80% of them singletons. In germline, CDR1 is SGHRS, CDR2 YFSETQ. V was clipped by 3 bases and J by 0 bases, with 13 bases between them. The CDR3 runs 16 residues. The rearrangement joins TRBV5-1 to TRBJ2-4, with D possibly TRBD1 on 5 matching bases. The sequence derives from a human donor in a cohort sampled during active COVID-19. The sequencing input was peripheral blood. CDR3 in DNA: TGCGCCAGCAGCTCCCAGGGTCTACTAGCCAAAAACATTCAGTACTTC. It encodes CASSSQGLLAKNIQYF. The whole variable domain, remainder taken from reference TRBV5-1 and TRBJ2-4, is KAGVTQTPRYLIKTRGQQVTLSCSPISGHRSVSWYQQTPGQGLQFLFEYFSETQRNKGNFPGRFSGRQFSNSRSEMNVSTLELGDSALYLCASSSQGLLAKNIQYFGAGTRLSVL.